The clone carrying this T cell receptor beta chain was detected only once. This CDR3 comprises 17 residues. CDR1 and CDR2 from the germline V gene are SGHVT and SQSDAQ. V was pared by 1 base and J by 6 bases, with 22 bases between. The data derive from a study of shared clonotypes between healthy human individuals. Some clones are missing from TCRdb's copy, which holds only in-frame ones; the method was immunoSEQ multiplex PCR. The table has over 750,000 clones, roughly 96% seen once. Naive CD8 isolation took CD45RO-negative cells positively selected for CCR7 and excluded terminally differentiated effector memory CD45RA+ cells.

What was sequenced was naive CD8+ T cells sorted from blood. The chain couples TRBV7-4 to TRBJ2-7; D is tentatively TRBD1 or TRBD2 (5 bases each). The receptor comes from a man younger than 40 in good health. The CDR3, as DNA: TGTGCCAGCAGCTTAGGGCAGGGCGGGCAGGCGGCCCGCGAGCAGTACTTC. Its translation: CASSLGQGGQAAREQYF.